This record concerns one T cell receptor beta chain sequence. Its specificity is not known. A read error may produce the germline difference seen at one junction end. This sample was taken from a study of CD8+CD57+ T cells in acquired aplastic anemia. Genomic DNA acted as the template from which TCR beta VDJ combination and CDR3 sequence profiling were carried out. One entry per CDR3 protein, called by TCRdb with MiXCR from the reads. The sample records nearly 60,000 distinct CDR3 sequences, roughly three fifths being singletons. Study outcomes and limitations: Overlapping CD8+ CDR3 repertoires of patients and controls contained around 31 shared sequences.

For sequencing, patients were chosen who had shown expansion of CD8+CD57+ cells by flow cytometry. The CDR3 contains 14 residues. From germline, CDR1 is MNHNS and CDR2 SASEGT. The clonotype was recovered from a human donor with aplastic anemia. The chain links TRBV6-1 to TRBJ1-5, with D hard to call. The specimen sequenced was sorted CD4+, CD8+, or CD8+CD57+ T cells (not recorded which) from PBMCs. DNA of the CDR3: TGTGCCAGCACCCACTTATATAGCAGTCAGTCCCAGCATTTT. It encodes CASTHLYSSQSQHF.